This is a list of T cell receptor beta chains from one sample in a study of a mutant IDH1 vaccine in newly diagnosed glioma. Their antigens remain unidentified. Assay used: immunoSEQ multiplex PCR; TCRdb lists only in-frame clones, some missing. The data hold tens of thousands of clones, with roughly 85% observed a single time. The input for sequencing was PBMCs, taken from a glioma patient whose treatment included an IDH1 peptide vaccine. These receptor sequences come from a man in his forties or fifties with glioma. Each CDR3 is given with its conserved first and last residue. The order of the fields is CDR3 DNA, CDR3 protein, J gene, clone size, D gene, V gene. The D gene is left open where the match is weak. Expanded clones get a size class; other rows say once, few or many, or leave the size out.

DNA: TGTGCCAGCTCCATCGCCTTCCAGGAGACCCAGTACTTC
CDR3: CASSIAFQETQYF
J: TRBJ2-5
size: NA
D: NA
V: TRBV18

DNA: TGCGCCAGCACCTTCCGGGACAGGGGACCCTACGAGCAGTACTTC
CDR3: CASTFRDRGPYEQYF
J: TRBJ2-7
size: NA
D: TRBD1
V: TRBV5-1

DNA: TGTGCCAGCTCACTACGGGGGGGATTAACCTACGAGCAGTACTTC
CDR3: CASSLRGGLTYEQYF
J: TRBJ2-7
size: NA
D: TRBD2
V: TRBV18

DNA: TGCGCCAGCAGCCGCTCAAGAGAGGAAGATACGCAGTATTTT
CDR3: CASSRSREEDTQYF
J: TRBJ2-3
size: few
D: NA
V: TRBV4-3

DNA: TGTGCCAGCAGCTTGAGGGCGGGAACGAACACTGAAGCTTTCTTT
CDR3: CASSLRAGTNTEAFF
J: TRBJ1-1
size: NA
D: NA
V: TRBV5-4

DNA: TGCGCCAGCAGCTTGGGGGTTCGTGGACTAGCGGGAGATCCTGTTTCGGGCAATGAGCAGTTCTTC
CDR3: CASSLGVRGLAGDPVSGNEQFF
J: TRBJ2-1
size: once
D: TRBD2
V: TRBV5-1

DNA: TGTGCCAGCAGTGAATCGCAGAGCTCCTATGGCTACACCTTC
CDR3: CASSESQSSYGYTF
J: TRBJ1-2
size: NA
D: NA
V: TRBV6-1

DNA: TGTGCCAGCTCACCGGGACTAGCGGACACTAGCACAGATACGCAGTATTTT
CDR3: CASSPGLADTSTDTQYF
J: TRBJ2-3
size: NA
D: TRBD2
V: TRBV18

DNA: TGTGCCAGCAGCCCCCGCGCTAGCGGGAAAGAGACCCAGTACTTC
CDR3: CASSPRASGKETQYF
J: TRBJ2-5
size: NA
D: TRBD2
V: TRBV13

DNA: TGTGCCAGCAGCTTACAGACGGACTATGGCTACACCTTC
CDR3: CASSLQTDYGYTF
J: TRBJ1-2
size: NA
D: NA
V: TRBV7-9

DNA: TGTGCCAGCAGCCAAGTCAATGAGCAGTTCTTC
CDR3: CASSQVNEQFF
J: TRBJ2-1
size: NA
D: NA
V: TRBV4-2

DNA: TGTGCCAGCAGGTCAGTGGCTAGCGAGGATTACGAGCAGTACTTC
CDR3: CASRSVASEDYEQYF
J: TRBJ2-7
size: NA
D: NA
V: TRBV2

DNA: TGTGCCAGCAGCGACCGGACAAATGAAAAACTGTTTTTT
CDR3: CASSDRTNEKLFF
J: TRBJ1-4
size: NA
D: NA
V: TRBV9

DNA: TGTGCCAGCTCACCACAAAGACAGACCTCCTCCTACGAGCAGTACTTC
CDR3: CASSPQRQTSSYEQYF
J: TRBJ2-7
size: NA
D: NA
V: TRBV18

DNA: TGTGCCAGCAGCTCCCATCGACAGGGAGGTGGAAAACTGTTTTTT
CDR3: CASSSHRQGGGKLFF
J: TRBJ1-4
size: NA
D: TRBD1
V: TRBV7-9

DNA: TGTGCCAGCTCACCACCGCGGGATCCCCGGGGGACTGAAGCTTTCTTT
CDR3: CASSPPRDPRGTEAFF
J: TRBJ1-1
size: few
D: NA
V: TRBV18

DNA: TGTGCCAGCAGTTACTCGGGAAACAATGAGCAGTTCTTC
CDR3: CASSYSGNNEQFF
J: TRBJ2-1
size: NA
D: NA
V: TRBV6-5

DNA: TGTGCCAGTAATTTGGCGACAGGGGGTGATAATGAGCAGTTCTTC
CDR3: CASNLATGGDNEQFF
J: TRBJ2-1
size: NA
D: TRBD1
V: TRBV19

DNA: TGTGCCAGCAGCTTAGGGGCCAGGGGCCGAGGTGAAAAACTGTTTTTT
CDR3: CASSLGARGRGEKLFF
J: TRBJ1-4
size: NA
D: NA
V: TRBV11-2

DNA: TGTGCCAGCAGCTTAATCAGATCTAGCACAGATACGCAGTATTTT
CDR3: CASSLIRSSTDTQYF
J: TRBJ2-3
size: NA
D: NA
V: TRBV7-9

DNA: TGCGCCAGCAGCCACACGGAGGGGGCCTACAATGAGCAGTTCTTC
CDR3: CASSHTEGAYNEQFF
J: TRBJ2-1
size: NA
D: NA
V: TRBV4-1

DNA: TGTGCCAGCAGCTTGGACAGGGACTTTGAGCAGTTCTTC
CDR3: CASSLDRDFEQFF
J: TRBJ2-1
size: NA
D: TRBD1
V: TRBV6-6

DNA: TGTGCCAGCAGCTTAGGGGCACAGGGGGTAGCGGAGACCGGGGAGCTGTTTTTT
CDR3: CASSLGAQGVAETGELFF
J: TRBJ2-2
size: NA
D: TRBD1
V: TRBV11-3

DNA: TGCGCCAGCAGCCCTAAAGGGGGGCAGGGGTCTGAAAAACTGTTTTTT
CDR3: CASSPKGGQGSEKLFF
J: TRBJ1-4
size: NA
D: NA
V: TRBV4-1

DNA: TGTGCCAGCACCTCGGGGGGATGGTCAACAAGCAATGAGCAGTTCTTC
CDR3: CASTSGGWSTSNEQFF
J: TRBJ2-1
size: NA
D: TRBD2
V: TRBV7-9

DNA: TGCGCCAGCAGGACTAGCGGACCTTACAATGAGCAGTTCTTC
CDR3: CASRTSGPYNEQFF
J: TRBJ2-1
size: NA
D: TRBD2
V: TRBV5-1

DNA: TGCGCCAGCAGCTTACTCCAGGGGCCCCAAGAGACCCAGTACTTC
CDR3: CASSLLQGPQETQYF
J: TRBJ2-5
size: NA
D: NA
V: TRBV5-1

DNA: TGTGCCAGCAGTGACGGGCGCAGCGGGAGTGATACGCAGTATTTT
CDR3: CASSDGRSGSDTQYF
J: TRBJ2-3
size: NA
D: TRBD2
V: TRBV6-4

DNA: TGTGCCAGCAACATGGGGAACAATCAGCCCCAGCATTTT
CDR3: CASNMGNNQPQHF
J: TRBJ1-5
size: NA
D: NA
V: TRBV7-6

DNA: TGTGCCAGCTCCAGGGCCTCTTATAAGAACACCGGGGAGCTGTTTTTT
CDR3: CASSRASYKNTGELFF
J: TRBJ2-2
size: NA
D: NA
V: TRBV18

DNA: TGTGCCAGCAGCTTAGGACAGGGGACCCACAATGAGCAGTTCTTC
CDR3: CASSLGQGTHNEQFF
J: TRBJ2-1
size: once
D: TRBD1
V: TRBV11-3

DNA: TGTGCCAGTACAGACAGAGCAACTAATGAAAAACTGTTTTTT
CDR3: CASTDRATNEKLFF
J: TRBJ1-4
size: NA
D: NA
V: TRBV19

DNA: TGTGCCAGCAGCAAAGAACGACAGGCGTTTAGCAATCAGCCCCAGCATTTT
CDR3: CASSKERQAFSNQPQHF
J: TRBJ1-5
size: few
D: NA
V: TRBV21-1

DNA: TGTGCCAGCAGCCCCCGACAGGTTCAAGAGACCCAGTACTTC
CDR3: CASSPRQVQETQYF
J: TRBJ2-5
size: NA
D: NA
V: TRBV6-6

DNA: TGTGCCAGCAGTTACGGGGGGGTCCTTGGCTACACCTTC
CDR3: CASSYGGVLGYTF
J: TRBJ1-2
size: NA
D: NA
V: TRBV6-5

DNA: TGTGCCATACCTAGCGGCGCCCTAAGCGAGGCCAACGTCCTGACTTTC
CDR3: CAIPSGALSEANVLTF
J: TRBJ2-6
size: few
D: TRBD2
V: TRBV11-2

DNA: TGTGCCAGTAGTATGACAGGGGGGAACACTGAAGCTTTCTTT
CDR3: CASSMTGGNTEAFF
J: TRBJ1-1
size: NA
D: TRBD1
V: TRBV19

DNA: TGCGCCAGCAGCTTGGGATACGAGCAGTACTTC
CDR3: CASSLGYEQYF
J: TRBJ2-7
size: once
D: NA
V: TRBV5-1

DNA: TGTGCCAGCAGTGAATACACTAGAAGGTACGCTGAAGCTTTCTTT
CDR3: CASSEYTRRYAEAFF
J: TRBJ1-1
size: NA
D: NA
V: TRBV6-1

DNA: TGCGCCAGCAGCCAAGAGGGAGCCGGAACCTACGAGCAGTACTTC
CDR3: CASSQEGAGTYEQYF
J: TRBJ2-7
size: NA
D: NA
V: TRBV4-1

DNA: TGTGCCAGCAGTGAGATCGGCGACACCGGGGAGCTGTTTTTT
CDR3: CASSEIGDTGELFF
J: TRBJ2-2
size: once
D: NA
V: TRBV25-1